The 20 T cell receptor beta chains in this list originate from one sample, sequenced in a study of CD8+CD57+ T cells in acquired aplastic anemia. Whoever was chosen for sequencing had shown CD8+CD57+ cell expansion by flow cytometry. Researchers used genomic DNA as the template to profile TCR beta VDJ and CDR3. TCRdb passed the reads through MiXCR, listing each CDR3 protein once. The table has 150,000 to 200,000 distinct CDR3 sequences, around half seen once. Sequences were obtained from sorted CD4+, CD8+, or CD8+CD57+ T cells (not recorded which) from PBMCs. These receptors all stem from a human donor with aplastic anemia.

This clonotype was counted a few times. This chain joins TRBV15 and TRBJ2-7; 7 bases are shared with TRBD2. The CDR3 has 16 residues. V lost 0 bases, J lost 5 bases, and 10 bases stayed unmatched. Germline CDR1 LNHNV, CDR2 YYDKDF (reference sequence). DNA of the CDR3: TGTGCCACCAGCAGAGATTTGGCGCGCGGGAGCAACGAGCAGTACTTC. Translating gives CATSRDLARGSNEQYF.

Only one count was recorded for this clonotype. The J gene is TRBJ1-2, the V gene TRBV19; 8 bases map to TRBD1. The CDR3 is 14 amino acids. The germline CDR1 and CDR2 sequences are LNHDA and SQIVND (reference sequence). Trimming removed 7 bases from V and 4 bases from J; junction bases left unmatched: 8. CDR3 bases: TGTGCCAGTAAATCCGGGACAGGCGCCTATGGCTACACCTTC. As protein: CASKSGTGAYGYTF.

To note about this clonotype: The germline gene is not matched at one end of the junction; a read error may be the cause. The chain uses TRBV5-1 and TRBJ1-6, with 7 bases lining up with TRBD1. Germline-derived CDR1 and CDR2 are SGHRS and YFSETQ. The CDR3 covers 17 residues. The CDR3 region is CVSSLAGQTSYNSPLHF. As DNA, the CDR3 is TGCGTCAGCAGCTTGGCGGGACAGACCTCCTATAATTCACCCCTCCACTTT.

This chain joins TRBV9 and TRBJ1-2; D might be TRBD1 (5 bases). Looked up from germline, CDR1 is SGDLS and CDR2 is YYNGEE. The CDR3 is made up of 14 amino acids. V shed 0 bases and J shed 5 bases, with 11 bases lying between them. The CDR3 DNA reads TGTGCCAGCAGCGTAGTAAACTCAGGGTATGGCTACACCTTC. This codes for CASSVVNSGYGYTF.

This rearrangement joins TRBV25-1 to TRBJ1-5; D gene uncertain. V lost 8 bases and J lost 0, with 14 bases in between. The CDR3 loop spans 15 amino acids. The germline V gene encodes CDR1 MGHDK and CDR2 SYGVNS. CDR3 region: CASSSDGSSNQPQHF. The CDR3 DNA reads TGTGCCAGCTCCAGCGACGGGTCTAGCAATCAGCCCCAGCATTTT.

This chain joins TRBV15 and TRBJ2-7; no firm D call. The CDR3 spans 14 residues. V shed 0 bases and J shed 3 bases, with 9 bases lying between them. Germline V gene sequence: CDR1 LNHNV, CDR2 YYDKDF (reference sequence). CDR3 loop: CATSRDRISYEQYF. CDR3 nucleotide sequence: TGTGCCACCAGCAGAGATCGAATTAGCTACGAGCAGTACTTC.

The chain links TRBV7-8 to TRBJ2-7; 9 nucleotides line up with TRBD1. The CDR3 is 15 residues long. Germline V gives CDR1 SGHVS, CDR2 FQNEAQ. J was trimmed by 0 bases and V by 2 bases; bases with no gene match: 2. CDR3 nucleotides: TGTGCCAGCAGCTTAACGGACAGGGGCTCCTACGAGCAGTACTTC. Protein sequence: CASSLTDRGSYEQYF.

The chain carries TRBV7-3 and TRBJ2-7; tentatively, D is TRBD1 (9 bases). With 6 bases removed from V and 5 bases from J, the gap between germline ends came to 23 bases. The CDR3 covers 16 residues. From germline, CDR1 is SGHTA and CDR2 FQGTGA. The CDR3 region has the DNA TGTGCCAGCAGTTTAGCGGGACAGGGAAGTGACCACGAGCAGTACTTC. This encodes CASSLAGQGSDHEQYF.

This rearrangement joins TRBV19 to TRBJ2-5; a possible D gene is TRBD1 (6 bases). The CDR3 is 13 amino acids. In germline, CDR1 is LNHDA, CDR2 SQIVND (reference sequence). The V and J ends lost 7 bases and 2 bases respectively, with 11 bases between them. CDR3 DNA: TGTGCCAGTAAATACAGGGATCAAGAGACCCAGTACTTC. This sequence encodes CASKYRDQETQYF.

The gene calls are TRBV29-1 and TRBJ2-7; 10 nucleotides match TRBD1. The CDR3 runs 13 residues. CDR1 and CDR2 (germline): SQVTM, ANQGSEA. V dropped 5 bases and J dropped 2; count of bases not matched to a gene: 3. The CDR3 DNA sequence: TGCAGCGTTTACGGACAGGGGGCCTACGAGCAGTACTTC. Translation: CSVYGQGAYEQYF.

This clonotype was counted ten times or more. The chain carries TRBV6-6 and TRBJ1-6, with 7 bases identical to TRBD1. V lost 2 bases, J lost 10 bases, and 8 bases stayed unmatched. The CDR3 is 15 residues long. Per germline, CDR1 MNHNY and CDR2 SVGAGI (reference sequence). CDR3 loop: CASSYRQGRGSPLHF. CDR3 DNA sequence: TGTGCCAGCAGTTACAGACAGGGTCGAGGGTCACCCCTCCACTTT.

The CDR3 DNA sequence: TGTGCCAGCAGCTTAGCGCCCGGGACAGGGAATGAGCAGTTCTTC. Encoded protein: CASSLAPGTGNEQFF. The chain carries TRBV7-6 and TRBJ2-1, with TRBD1 matching 9 bases. The J segment lost 7 bases and the V segment lost 0 bases, leaving 4 bases of the junction unmatched. The CDR3 runs 15 residues. Germline CDR1 SGHVS, CDR2 FNYEAQ.

This clonotype has ten or more counts. Here the CDR3 reads CSAGGLNTIYF. The DNA of the CDR3 is TGCAGTGCAGGGGGGTTGAACACCATATATTTT. The chain links TRBV20-1 to TRBJ1-3; weak D call: TRBD1 (6 bases). Trimming removed 6 bases from V and 7 bases from J, with 10 bases in between. The CDR3 spans 11 residues. Germline values: CDR1 DFQATT, CDR2 SNEGSKA (reference sequence).

This clonotype was observed many times. The chain joins TRBV6-6 to TRBJ2-3; D is ambiguous. Germline values: CDR1 MNHNY, CDR2 SVGAGI (reference sequence). This CDR3 spans 12 amino acids. The V end was cut by 6 bases, the J end by 6 bases, with 10 bases between. The CDR3 coding sequence is TGTGCCAGCAGCCCGACTCGGGATACGCAGTATTTT. Amino acid sequence: CASSPTRDTQYF.

CDR3 nucleotide sequence: TGTGCCAGCAGCTTTCCCGAGACTGTAGAGACCCAGTACTTC. Protein sequence: CASSFPETVETQYF. This chain connects TRBV5-8 to TRBJ2-5, with D unresolved. V was clipped by 2 bases and J by 4 bases, with 12 bases between them. This CDR3 spans 14 amino acids. Germline-derived CDR1 and CDR2 are SGHTS and YDEGEE.

The chain links TRBV5-1 to TRBJ2-6; D is unresolved. Deletions cut 7 bases from V and 0 bases from J, with 11 bases between. The CDR3 has 15 residues. Germline V gene data show CDR1 as SGHRS and CDR2 as YFSETQ. The CDR3 nucleotides read TGCGCCAGCGGCTCTGATAACTCTGGGGCCAACGTCCTGACTTTC. Protein product: CASGSDNSGANVLTF.

The chain carries TRBV7-8 and TRBJ1-6, with TRBD1 matching 9 bases. CDR3 length equals 15 residues. Germline V gives CDR1 SGHVS, CDR2 FQNEAQ. V lost 0 bases to trimming and J lost 9 bases; unmatched junction nucleotides: 3. CDR3 nucleotide sequence: TGTGCCAGCAGCTTAGCCCCGGGACAGGGTTCACCCCTCCACTTT. Translated, it gives CASSLAPGQGSPLHF.

The CDR3 loop reads CATSRDAGVYEQYF. The CDR3 region has the DNA TGTGCCACCAGCAGAGATGCCGGAGTCTACGAGCAGTACTTC. The gene calls are TRBV15 and TRBJ2-7; D is unclear. CDR1 LNHNV and CDR2 YYDKDF come from the germline V gene (reference sequence). V lost 0 bases and J lost 3, with 9 bases in between. The CDR3 sequence is 14 residues long.

This chain connects TRBV24-1 to TRBJ2-5; tentative D call: TRBD2 (7 bases). The CDR3 is 15 residues long. Looked up from germline, CDR1 is KGHDR and CDR2 is SFDVKD. Trimming cost V 1 base and J 7 bases, with 15 bases left between them. The CDR3 nucleotides read TGTGCCACCAGTGATTTACCCCCGGGGGGCGGGACCCAGTACTTC. It is translated as CATSDLPPGGGTQYF.

This clonotype was found many times. The V call is TRBV19, the J call TRBJ1-6, with 9 bases aligning to TRBD1. This CDR3 contains 15 residues. Germline V gene lookup returns CDR1 LNHDA and CDR2 SQIVND (reference sequence). The J segment lost 10 bases and the V segment lost 0 bases, leaving 4 bases of the junction unmatched. The chain's CDR3 is CASSIERTGASPLHF. CDR3 in DNA: TGTGCCAGTAGTATAGAACGGACAGGGGCATCACCCCTCCACTTT.